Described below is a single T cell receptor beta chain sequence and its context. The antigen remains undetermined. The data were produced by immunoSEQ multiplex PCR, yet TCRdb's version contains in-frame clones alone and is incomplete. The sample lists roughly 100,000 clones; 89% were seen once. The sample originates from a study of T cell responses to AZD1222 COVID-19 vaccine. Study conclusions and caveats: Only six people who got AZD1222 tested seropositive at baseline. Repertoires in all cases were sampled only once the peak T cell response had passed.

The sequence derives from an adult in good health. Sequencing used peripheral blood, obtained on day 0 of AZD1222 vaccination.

As DNA, the CDR3 is TGTGCCAGCAGCTTAGGACTAGATTCTCGCTACGAGCAGTACTTC. Amino acid sequence: CASSLGLDSRYEQYF. The chain has TRBV13 and TRBJ2-7, with D possibly being TRBD2 (5 bases). The CDR3 totals 15 residues. The V gene's germline CDR1 is PRHDT and CDR2 FYEKMQ (reference sequence). Trimming removed 0 bases at V and 3 bases at J, with 12 bases between.